This TCR beta chain was profiled in a study of identical twins. TCRdb re-called the 5' RACE reads through MiXCR, storing one row per CDR3 protein. Of around 1.7 million distinct CDR3 sequences listed, about 31% are singletons. This clonotype turned up a few times. After removal of 5 bases from V and 0 bases from J, the junction contained 6 bases not matched to a gene. Per the germline V gene, CDR1 is SEHNR and CDR2 is FQNEAQ (reference sequence). The CDR3 has 16 residues. V and J are TRBV7-9 and TRBJ2-3; 9 bases match TRBD2. Sequences were obtained from cord blood. The clonotype was recovered from a newborn girl in good health. The CDR3 loop reads CASSPSGTSSTDTQYF. Written as DNA, the CDR3 is TGTGCCAGCAGCCCTTCGGGGACTAGCAGCACAGATACGCAGTATTTT.